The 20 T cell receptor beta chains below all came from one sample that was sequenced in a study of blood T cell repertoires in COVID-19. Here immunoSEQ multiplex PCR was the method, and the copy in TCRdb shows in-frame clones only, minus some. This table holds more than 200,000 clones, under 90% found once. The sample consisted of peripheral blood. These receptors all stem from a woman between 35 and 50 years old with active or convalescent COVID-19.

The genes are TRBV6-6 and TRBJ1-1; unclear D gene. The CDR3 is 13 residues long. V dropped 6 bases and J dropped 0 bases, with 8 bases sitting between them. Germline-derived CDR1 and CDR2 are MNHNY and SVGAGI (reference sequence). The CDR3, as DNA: TGTGCCAGCAGAGACACAGTGAACACTGAAGCTTTCTTT. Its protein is CASRDTVNTEAFF.

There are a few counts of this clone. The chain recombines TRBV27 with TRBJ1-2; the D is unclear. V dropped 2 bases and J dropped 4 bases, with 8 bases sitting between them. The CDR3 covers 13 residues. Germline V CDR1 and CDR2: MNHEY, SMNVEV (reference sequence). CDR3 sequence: CASSLSQRYGYTF. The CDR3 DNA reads TGTGCCAGCAGTTTAAGCCAGCGCTATGGCTACACCTTC.

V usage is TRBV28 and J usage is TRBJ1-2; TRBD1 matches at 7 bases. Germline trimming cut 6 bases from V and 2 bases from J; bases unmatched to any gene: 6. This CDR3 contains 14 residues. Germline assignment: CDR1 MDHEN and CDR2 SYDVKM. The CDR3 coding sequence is TGTGCCAGCAGCCGTCAACAGGGGAACTATGGCTACACCTTC. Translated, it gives CASSRQQGNYGYTF.

This CDR3 reads CASSQSGALEQFF. The CDR3 DNA follows: TGCGCCAGCAGCCAATCTGGGGCTTTGGAGCAGTTCTTC. This chain uses TRBV4-1 with TRBJ2-1; D is possibly TRBD1 (5 bases). There are 13 residues in the CDR3. V lost 2 bases and J lost 10, with 12 bases in between. Germline assignment: CDR1 MGHRA and CDR2 YSYEKL.

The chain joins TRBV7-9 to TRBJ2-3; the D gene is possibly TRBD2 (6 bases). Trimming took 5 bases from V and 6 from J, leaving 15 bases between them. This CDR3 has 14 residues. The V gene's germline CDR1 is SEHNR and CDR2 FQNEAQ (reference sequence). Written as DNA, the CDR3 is TGTGCCAGCAGCCCGAGTCGGGGGTTTGATACGCAGTATTTT. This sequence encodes CASSPSRGFDTQYF.

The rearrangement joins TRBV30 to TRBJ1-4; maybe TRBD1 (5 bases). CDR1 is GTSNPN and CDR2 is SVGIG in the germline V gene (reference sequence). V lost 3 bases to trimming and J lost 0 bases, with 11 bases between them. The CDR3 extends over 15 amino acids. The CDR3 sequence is CAWSPPGATNEKLFF. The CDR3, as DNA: TGTGCCTGGAGCCCCCCGGGGGCAACTAATGAAAAACTGTTTTTT.

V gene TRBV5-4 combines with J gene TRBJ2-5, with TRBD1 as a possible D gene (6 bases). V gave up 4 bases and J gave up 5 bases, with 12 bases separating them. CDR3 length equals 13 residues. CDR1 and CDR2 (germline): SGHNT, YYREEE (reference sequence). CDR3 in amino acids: CASSPGVDETQYF. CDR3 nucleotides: TGTGCCAGCAGCCCAGGGGTAGATGAGACCCAGTACTTC.

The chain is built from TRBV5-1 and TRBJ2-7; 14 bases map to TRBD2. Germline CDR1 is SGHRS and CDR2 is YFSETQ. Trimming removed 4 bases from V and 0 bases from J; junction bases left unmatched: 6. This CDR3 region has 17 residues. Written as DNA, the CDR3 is TGCGCCAGCAGCGTAGGGACTAGCGGGGGCCGCTCCTACGAGCAGTACTTC. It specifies CASSVGTSGGRSYEQYF.

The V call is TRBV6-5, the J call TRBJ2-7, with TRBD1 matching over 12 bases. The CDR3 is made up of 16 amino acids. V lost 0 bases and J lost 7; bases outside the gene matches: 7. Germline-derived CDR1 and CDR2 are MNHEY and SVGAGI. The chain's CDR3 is CASSYSRDRGLWEQYF. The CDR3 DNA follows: TGTGCCAGCAGTTACTCGCGGGACAGGGGGCTCTGGGAGCAGTACTTC.

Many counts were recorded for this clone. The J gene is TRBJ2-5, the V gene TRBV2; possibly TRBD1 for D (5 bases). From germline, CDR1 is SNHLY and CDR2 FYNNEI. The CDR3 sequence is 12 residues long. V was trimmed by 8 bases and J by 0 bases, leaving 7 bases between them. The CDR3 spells CASGRDQETQYF. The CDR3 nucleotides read TGTGCCAGCGGCAGGGACCAAGAGACCCAGTACTTC. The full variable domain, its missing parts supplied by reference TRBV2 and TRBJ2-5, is EPEVTQTPSHQVTQMGQEVILRCVPISNHLYFYWYRQILGQKVEFLVSFYNNEISEKSEIFDDQFSVERPDGSNFTLKIRSTKLEDSAMYFCASGRDQETQYFGPGTRLLVL.

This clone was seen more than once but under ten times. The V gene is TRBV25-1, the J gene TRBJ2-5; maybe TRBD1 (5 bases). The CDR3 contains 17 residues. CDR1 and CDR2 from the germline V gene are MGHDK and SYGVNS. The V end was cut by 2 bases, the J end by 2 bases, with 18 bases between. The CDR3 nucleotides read TGTGCCAGCAGTGAACCCTCGACAGCTCCCTTGCAAGAGACCCAGTACTTC. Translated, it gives CASSEPSTAPLQETQYF.

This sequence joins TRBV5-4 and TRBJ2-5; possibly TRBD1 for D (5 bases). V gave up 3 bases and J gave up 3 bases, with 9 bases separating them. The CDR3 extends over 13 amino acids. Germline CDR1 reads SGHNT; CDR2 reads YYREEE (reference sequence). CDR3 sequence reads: CASSSGIEETQYF. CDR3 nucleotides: TGTGCCAGCAGCTCAGGGATTGAAGAGACCCAGTACTTC.

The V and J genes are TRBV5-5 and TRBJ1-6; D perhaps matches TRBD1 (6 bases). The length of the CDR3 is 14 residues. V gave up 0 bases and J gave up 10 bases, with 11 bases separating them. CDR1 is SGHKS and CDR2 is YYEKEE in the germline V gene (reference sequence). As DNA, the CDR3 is TGTGCCAGCAGCTTGGACAGGGCCAACTCACCCCTCCACTTT. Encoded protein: CASSLDRANSPLHF.

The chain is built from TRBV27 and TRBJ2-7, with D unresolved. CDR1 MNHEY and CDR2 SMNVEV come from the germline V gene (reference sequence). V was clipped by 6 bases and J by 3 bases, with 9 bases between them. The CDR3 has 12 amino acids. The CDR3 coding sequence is TGTGCCAGCAGAAAGCATAACTACGAGCAGTACTTC. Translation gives CASRKHNYEQYF.

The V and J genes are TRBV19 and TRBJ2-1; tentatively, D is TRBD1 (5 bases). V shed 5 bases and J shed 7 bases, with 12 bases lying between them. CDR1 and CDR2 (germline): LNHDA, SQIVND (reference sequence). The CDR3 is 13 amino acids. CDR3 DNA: TGTGCCAGTAGTTGGCAGGGTGGGAATGAGCAGTTCTTC. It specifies CASSWQGGNEQFF.

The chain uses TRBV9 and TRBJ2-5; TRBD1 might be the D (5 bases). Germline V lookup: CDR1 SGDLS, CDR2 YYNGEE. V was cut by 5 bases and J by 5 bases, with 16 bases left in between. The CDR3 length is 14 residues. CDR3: CASSDSGFRETQYF. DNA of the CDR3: TGTGCCAGCAGTGACTCAGGGTTTAGGGAGACCCAGTACTTC.

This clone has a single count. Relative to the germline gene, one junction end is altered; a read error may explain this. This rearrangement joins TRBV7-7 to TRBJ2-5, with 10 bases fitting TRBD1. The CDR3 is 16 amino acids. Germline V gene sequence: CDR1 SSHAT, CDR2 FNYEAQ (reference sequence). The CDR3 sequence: CASSPLGTGEKETQYF. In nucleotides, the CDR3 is TGTGCTAGCAGCCCCCTGGGGACAGGGGAAAAAGAGACCCAGTACTTC.

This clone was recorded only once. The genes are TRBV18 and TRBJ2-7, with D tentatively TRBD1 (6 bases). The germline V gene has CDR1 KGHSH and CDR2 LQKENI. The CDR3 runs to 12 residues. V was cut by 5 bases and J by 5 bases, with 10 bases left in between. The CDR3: CASSATGNEQYF. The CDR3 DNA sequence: TGTGCCAGCTCAGCTACAGGGAACGAGCAGTACTTC.

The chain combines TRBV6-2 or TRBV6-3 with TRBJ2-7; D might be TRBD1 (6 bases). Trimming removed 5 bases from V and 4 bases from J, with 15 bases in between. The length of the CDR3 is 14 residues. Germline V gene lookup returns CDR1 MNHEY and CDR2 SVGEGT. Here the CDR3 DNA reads TGTGCCAGCAGTCGCCCAGGGGTACAGTACGAGCAGTACTTC. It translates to CASSRPGVQYEQYF.

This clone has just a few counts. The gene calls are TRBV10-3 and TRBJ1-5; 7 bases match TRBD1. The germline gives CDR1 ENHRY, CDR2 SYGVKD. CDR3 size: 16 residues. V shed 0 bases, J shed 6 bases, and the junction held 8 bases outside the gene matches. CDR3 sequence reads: CAISESGGQGGQPQHF. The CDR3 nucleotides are TGTGCCATCAGTGAGTCGGGGGGCCAGGGGGGTCAGCCCCAGCATTTT.